Shown below are 2 T cell receptor beta chains from a single sample sequenced in a study of T-cell reconstitution after alpha-beta-depleted transplantation in children. A TCRbeta library incorporating unique molecular identifiers was prepared. TCRdb reanalysed the PCR reads using MiXCR and keeps one entry per CDR3 protein. The table lists approximately 500,000 distinct CDR3 sequences, roughly a tenth of them singletons. The source material was PBMCs, sampled before TCRalphabeta/CD19-depleted stem cell transplant. These receptors were taken from a child aged 2-15 years with inherited bone marrow failure, due to receive a stem cell transplant.

This clonotype was seen many times. The CDR3 sequence: CSVPEGETQYF. The CDR3 DNA reads TGCAGCGTCCCCGAGGGGGAGACCCAGTACTTC. The rearrangement uses TRBV29-1 and TRBJ2-5; tentatively, D is TRBD1 or TRBD2 (5 bases each). V lost 6 bases and J 5 bases, leaving 10 bases between the germline ends. Looked up from germline, CDR1 is SQVTM and CDR2 is ANQGSEA. The CDR3 is 11 residues long. Full variable domain (rest looked up from reference TRBV29-1 and TRBJ2-5): SAVISQKPSRDICQRGTSLTIQCQVDSQVTMMFWYRQQPGQSLTLIATANQGSEATYESGFVIDKFPISRPNLTFSTLTVSNMSPEDSSIYLCSVPEGETQYFGPGTRLLVL.

The chain combines TRBV20-1 with TRBJ2-1, with TRBD2 matching over 12 bases. V was clipped by 4 bases and J by 8 bases; unmatched bases: 6. The CDR3 contains 14 residues. Germline V lookup: CDR1 DFQATT, CDR2 SNEGSKA (reference sequence). The DNA of the CDR3 is TGCAGTGCTACGGCTAGCGGGAGGGTAGATGAGCAGTTCTTC. Residues: CSATASGRVDEQFF.